The text below deals with one T cell receptor beta chain. No antigen is known for it. Per-base qualities were not stored, and no clone one base away is much larger. TCRbeta CDR3 regions were amplified from genomic DNA using the immunoSEQ Assay, a bias-controlled multiplex PCR. The authors processed their data as follows. The number of nucleated cells in each sample was estimated from the amplification of reference gene primers within the assay. To quantify the absolute abundance of each unique TCRbeta CDR3 rearrangement, sequence reads were collapsed and filtered. For each sample, productive Simpson clonality was calculated as the square root of Simpson's diversity index across productive rearrangements. TCRdb stores this immuneACCESS table with in-frame sequences only. Part of the clones is absent; in the studies checked, under half of the shortfall reflects unresolved V genes, and no reason is known for the rest. Clone size and V and J calls were adopted from that table, with D and trimming inferred from the DNA. In this sample the table shows 200,000 to 250,000 clones, approximately 83% of which occur a single time. The ten largest make up about 5.3% of the sample.

The data were obtained in a study of blood T cell repertoires in COVID-19 (dated by TCRdb to about 2020). Background on the whole study: Samples from collaborators originated in the United States, Italy and Spain and spanned both the acute and convalescent phases of COVID-19. The prospective study material was composed of cDNA or gDNA derived from T cells, B-cell-depleted T cells, or PBMCs. Subjects who had been exposed to COVID-19, were actively infected with it, or had recovered from it provided the deeply sampled blood TCRbeta repertoires that made up the dataset. The repertoires were made available in a free public database intended to serve as a resource for research on the immune response to SARS-CoV-2. Samples came from the ongoing ImmuneRACE study (first 160 participants) plus 1,254 subjects from 6 global collaborators. The sample metadata nearly always contained a de-identified subject ID, COVID-19 status, age in years and sex. Where available, HLA class I and class II types were obtained from metadata supplied by the sample provider rather than from assay-based typing.

In the prospective study, participants were roughly 18 to 100 years old, resided in about two dozen geographic areas of the United States, and were enrolled through a virtual design. In the prospective study, participants were assigned to cohorts based on the clinical history participants reported in a screening survey and a study questionnaire. Exposed participants had been in contact, within 2 weeks of entering the study, with a person who had a PCR-confirmed or clinician-diagnosed case of COVID-19. Each participant in the prospective study had whole blood, serum and a nasopharyngeal or oropharyngeal swab collected by mobile phlebotomists. Prospective study participants could optionally give additional blood draws and questionnaires over an approximately 2-month period. Blood samples from the prospective study were shipped frozen or at room temperature prior to DNA extraction. Reading the germline V gene (reference sequence) gives CDR1 LNHNV and CDR2 YYDKDF. A distance of 12 bases separates the germline ends of V and J, which lose 0 bases and 0 bases respectively. The CDR3, from cysteine to phenylalanine, totals 17 residues. Only the CDR3 portion is preserved as DNA: 51 bases, with reading frame beginning at the first base.

General conclusions and limits of the study: The quantity of clinical and demographic metadata differed by source and by participant and was supplied without curation.

The sample was PBMCs or T cells enriched from blood (not recorded which). The rearranged segments are TRBV15 and TRBJ1-3, with TRBD1 tentatively as D gene (6 bases match). This clonotype was sampled from a woman between 50 and 59 years old who had been exposed to COVID-19. The DNA sequence reads TGTGCCACCAGCAGAGATGGAACAGGGCTCTCTGGAAACACCATATATTTT. This gives the protein CATSRDGTGLSGNTIYF.